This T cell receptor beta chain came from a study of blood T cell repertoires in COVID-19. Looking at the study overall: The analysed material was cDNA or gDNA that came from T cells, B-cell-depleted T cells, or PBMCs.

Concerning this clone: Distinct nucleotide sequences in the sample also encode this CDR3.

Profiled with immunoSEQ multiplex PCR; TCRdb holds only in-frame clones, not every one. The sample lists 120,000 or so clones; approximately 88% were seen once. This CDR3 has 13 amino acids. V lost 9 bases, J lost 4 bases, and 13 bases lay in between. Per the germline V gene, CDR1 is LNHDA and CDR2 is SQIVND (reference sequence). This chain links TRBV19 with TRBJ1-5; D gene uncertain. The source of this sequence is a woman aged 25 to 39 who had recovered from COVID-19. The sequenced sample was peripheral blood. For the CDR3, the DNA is TGTGCCAGCACGACGGGTTTAAATCAGCCCCAGCATTTT. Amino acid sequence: CASTTGLNQPQHF.